The 23 T cell receptor beta chains presented below share a single source sample, sequenced in a study of T cell changes during pregnancy in multiple sclerosis (dated by TCRdb to the late 2010s). The library was built by means of the immunoSEQ multiplex PCR assay. Imported from immuneACCESS, the table was reduced by TCRdb to in-frame sequences with V and J called. These copies leave out some clones; in studies compared against another copy, an unresolved V gene accounts for under half, and the cause of the remainder is not known. Within this sample are tens of thousands of clones, with 90% to 95% of them counted one time only. The ten most abundant clones make up approximately 5.3% of the sample. Specimen: CD8+ T cells from peripheral blood mononuclear cells, collected before pregnancy. These receptors all stem from a female donor with multiple sclerosis, enrolled in a pregnancy study.

The chain recombines TRBV11-3 with TRBJ1-1; tentative D call: TRBD1 (5 bases). The CDR3 is 13 amino acids. Germline CDR1 reads SGHNT; CDR2 reads YENEEA. V lost 5 bases, J lost 1 base, and 8 bases lay in between. CDR3 DNA: TGTGCCAGCAGCCTAGGACAGAACACTGAAGCTTTCTTT. This encodes CASSLGQNTEAFF.

This clone was recorded once. The rearrangement uses TRBV4-1 and TRBJ2-7, with 9 bases aligning to TRBD1. From germline, CDR1 is MGHRA and CDR2 YSYEKL. This CDR3 comprises 16 residues. The junction had 4 bases not matched to a gene; V was cut back by 0 bases and J by 1 base. CDR3 residues: CASSQDGGTGSYEQYF. The CDR3 DNA is TGCGCCAGCAGCCAAGATGGGGGGACAGGGTCCTACGAGCAGTACTTC.

The V and J genes are TRBV9 and TRBJ2-3; 9 bases are a match to TRBD2. Germline CDR1 is SGDLS and CDR2 is YYNGEE. The V gene end was trimmed by 4 bases and the J gene end by 1 base; junction bases not matched to a gene: 7. CDR3 size: 16 residues. CDR3 sequence reads: CASSPNLAGGTDTQYF. CDR3 sequence (DNA): TGTGCCAGCAGCCCAAACTTAGCGGGGGGCACAGATACGCAGTATTTT.

The V call is TRBV9, the J call TRBJ1-6, with D perhaps matching TRBD1 (5 bases). Deletions cut 0 bases from V and 9 bases from J, with 16 bases between. The CDR3 has 16 residues. Germline CDR1 is SGDLS and CDR2 is YYNGEE. The DNA for the CDR3 is TGTGCCAGCAGCGTAGAGGGAAGGGGCGCTTCTTCACCCCTCCACTTT. Its translation is CASSVEGRGASSPLHF.

The chain has TRBV9 and TRBJ2-1, with TRBD2 matching over 8 bases. V shed 3 bases and J 8 bases; nucleotides not matched to a gene: 4. Germline loops: CDR1 SGDLS, CDR2 YYNGEE. The CDR3 is 13 residues long. The CDR3 DNA reads as TGTGCCAGCAGCGAGAGCGGGGGAGATGAGCAGTTCTTC. Protein sequence: CASSESGGDEQFF.

The chain combines TRBV29-1 with TRBJ1-1; D remains unclear. This CDR3 contains 11 residues. CDR1 SQVTM and CDR2 ANQGSEA come from the germline V gene. V lost 4 bases, J lost 3 bases, and 6 bases lay in between. DNA of the CDR3: TGCAGCGTTGGGCAGGACACTGAAGCTTTCTTT. As protein: CSVGQDTEAFF.

This clone showed up just a few times. J is TRBJ1-6 and V is TRBV7-9, with TRBD1 identical over 9 bases. The germline V gene has CDR1 SEHNR and CDR2 FQNEAQ (reference sequence). Trimming removed 1 base from V and 9 bases from J; junction bases left unmatched: 4. The CDR3 has 15 residues. CDR3 coding DNA: TGTGCCAGCAGCTTAGTCGAGGACAGGGGTTCACCCCTCCACTTT. Encoded protein: CASSLVEDRGSPLHF.

The CDR3 loop reads CASSQDPGGAYNEQFF. CDR3 coding DNA: TGCGCCAGCAGCCAAGACCCCGGGGGGGCTTACAATGAGCAGTTCTTC. The chain combines TRBV4-1 with TRBJ2-1, with 8 positions matching TRBD2. The V and J ends lost 0 bases and 4 bases, in that order; junction bases with no gene match: 5. This CDR3 is 16 amino acids long. Germline CDR1 is MGHRA and CDR2 is YSYEKL.

The genes are TRBV30 and TRBJ2-2; 7 nucleotides line up with TRBD1. With 1 base clipped from V and 1 base from J, the junction kept 6 bases outside the gene matches. Germline V gene data show CDR1 as GTSNPN and CDR2 as SVGIG (reference sequence). This CDR3 is built from 16 residues. CDR3: CAWSEYGTVNTGELFF. CDR3 bases: TGTGCCTGGAGTGAATACGGGACAGTGAACACCGGGGAGCTGTTTTTT.

The chain joins TRBV27 to TRBJ1-5; 8 nucleotides line up with TRBD1. Trimming cost V 0 bases and J 3 bases; bases outside gene matches: 4. Germline CDR1 and CDR2: MNHEY and SMNVEV (reference sequence). The CDR3 runs to 16 residues. CDR3 DNA: TGTGCCAGCAGTTTATCCCCGACAGGGGCCAATCAGCCCCAGCATTTT. This encodes CASSLSPTGANQPQHF.

The chain combines TRBV7-3 with TRBJ2-3, with D unclear. The germline V gene has CDR1 SGHTA and CDR2 FQGTGA. Trimming removed 9 bases from V and 2 bases from J, with 9 bases in between. The CDR3 covers 12 residues. The CDR3 sequence: CASQSDTDTQYF. The CDR3 nucleotides read TGTGCCAGTCAAAGCGACACAGATACGCAGTATTTT.

This chain links TRBV14 with TRBJ1-3, with no clear D. With 0 bases removed from V and 0 bases from J, the gap between germline ends came to 6 bases. The CDR3 length is 15 residues. Germline assignment: CDR1 SGHDN and CDR2 FVKESK. CDR3 region: CASSQESSSGNTIYF. CDR3 coding DNA: TGTGCCAGCAGCCAAGAGTCTAGCTCTGGAAACACCATATATTTT.

The V gene is TRBV7-9, the J gene TRBJ2-3; TRBD2 matches 13 bases. Germline loops: CDR1 SEHNR, CDR2 FQNEAQ (reference sequence). The V gene end was trimmed by 5 bases and the J gene end by 5 bases; junction bases not matched to a gene: 4. The CDR3 contains 15 residues. As DNA, the CDR3 is TGTGCCAGCAGCCAGGGACTAGCGGGGAAAGATACGCAGTATTTT. It encodes CASSQGLAGKDTQYF.

This clone was counted once. The rearrangement links TRBV5-6 to TRBJ1-2; the D is unclear. The V end was cut by 5 bases, the J end by 2 bases, with 7 bases between. The CDR3 runs to 12 residues. Per the germline V gene, CDR1 is SGHDT and CDR2 is YYEEEE. The CDR3 region is CASRTDNYGYTF. CDR3 DNA sequence: TGTGCCAGCAGAACAGACAACTATGGCTACACCTTC.

This chain connects TRBV19 to TRBJ2-3; 7 nucleotides line up with TRBD2. Germline CDR1 reads LNHDA; CDR2 reads SQIVND (reference sequence). The ends lost 5 bases at V and 2 bases at J; junction bases unmatched: 10. The CDR3 is 16 amino acids. The CDR3 spells CASSHLGREYTDTQYF. CDR3 bases: TGTGCCAGTAGTCACTTAGGGAGGGAGTACACAGATACGCAGTATTTT.

The rearrangement joins TRBV6-1 to TRBJ2-5; TRBD1 agrees at 9 bases. The CDR3 loop spans 15 amino acids. The trim removed 6 bases at V and 5 bases at J, leaving 10 bases unmatched. The V gene's germline CDR1 is MNHNS and CDR2 SASEGT. CDR3 coding DNA: TGTGCCAGCAGAGCAGGACAGGGGTTTGAGGAGACCCAGTACTTC. Protein: CASRAGQGFEETQYF.

The chain uses TRBV5-1 and TRBJ1-1, with D hard to call. The CDR3 is 13 residues long. The germline gives CDR1 SGHRS, CDR2 YFSETQ. V lost 7 bases, J lost 4 bases, and 14 bases lay in between. DNA of the CDR3: TGCGCCAGCTGCCTCGATTCGGGCACTGAAGCTTTCTTT. It yields the protein CASCLDSGTEAFF.

V is TRBV4-1 and J is TRBJ2-5, with a possible D match to TRBD2 (6 bases). Germline loops: CDR1 MGHRA, CDR2 YSYEKL. Trimming left V 4 bases short and J 2 bases short, with 11 bases between. There are 14 residues in the CDR3. The CDR3 region is CASSPRLVQETQYF. The CDR3 DNA follows: TGCGCCAGCAGCCCAAGACTAGTTCAAGAGACCCAGTACTTC.

The chain carries TRBV4-1 and TRBJ2-3, with TRBD2 matching 8 bases. The junction had 18 bases not matched to a gene; V was cut back by 4 bases and J by 6 bases. CDR3 size: 18 residues. Germline CDR1 and CDR2: MGHRA and YSYEKL. CDR3 sequence (DNA): TGCGCCAGCAGCCCCGAGGTGGGAGTTAGCGGGGTTGGGGATACGCAGTATTTT. Amino acid sequence: CASSPEVGVSGVGDTQYF.

The J gene is TRBJ1-2, the V gene TRBV5-4; D is undetermined. Trimming took 0 bases from V and 2 from J, leaving 11 bases between them. Germline V gives CDR1 SGHNT, CDR2 YYREEE (reference sequence). The CDR3 contains 15 residues. Here the CDR3 reads CASSLGEGLNYGYTF. CDR3 nucleotides: TGTGCCAGCAGCTTGGGTGAGGGATTAAACTATGGCTACACCTTC. The full variable domain, rest sourced from reference TRBV5-4 and TRBJ1-2, is ETGVTQSPTHLIKTRGQQVTLRCSSQSGHNTVSWYQQALGQGPQFIFQYYREEENGRGNFPPRFSGLQFPNYSSELNVNALELDDSALYLCASSLGEGLNYGYTFGSGTRLTVV.

This rearrangement joins TRBV2 to TRBJ1-2; 8 positions match TRBD1. The germline CDR1 and CDR2 sequences are SNHLY and FYNNEI. The V segment lost 6 bases and the J segment 4 bases; nucleotides outside the gene matches: 13. The CDR3 totals 16 residues. In DNA, the CDR3 is TGTGCCAGCAGGGACGGACAGGGTATCTTCCCCTATGGCTACACCTTC. Translated, it gives CASRDGQGIFPYGYTF.

The chain employs TRBV2 and TRBJ2-1; TRBD2 matches 10 bases. Per the germline V gene, CDR1 is SNHLY and CDR2 is FYNNEI. The CDR3 length is 15 residues. The V and J ends lost 6 bases and 9 bases, in that order; junction bases with no gene match: 11. The CDR3 loop reads CASRMDSGGRGEQFF. CDR3 sequence (DNA): TGTGCCAGCAGGATGGATAGCGGGGGGCGTGGTGAGCAGTTCTTC.

The chain employs TRBV4-1 and TRBJ1-2; TRBD1 aligns across 10 bases. This CDR3 is built from 15 residues. V lost 0 bases, J lost 6 bases, and 4 bases stayed unmatched. Per the germline V gene, CDR1 is MGHRA and CDR2 is YSYEKL. The DNA for the CDR3 is TGCGCCAGCAGCCAAGAATGGGGGACAGGGGATGGCTACACCTTC. It translates to CASSQEWGTGDGYTF.